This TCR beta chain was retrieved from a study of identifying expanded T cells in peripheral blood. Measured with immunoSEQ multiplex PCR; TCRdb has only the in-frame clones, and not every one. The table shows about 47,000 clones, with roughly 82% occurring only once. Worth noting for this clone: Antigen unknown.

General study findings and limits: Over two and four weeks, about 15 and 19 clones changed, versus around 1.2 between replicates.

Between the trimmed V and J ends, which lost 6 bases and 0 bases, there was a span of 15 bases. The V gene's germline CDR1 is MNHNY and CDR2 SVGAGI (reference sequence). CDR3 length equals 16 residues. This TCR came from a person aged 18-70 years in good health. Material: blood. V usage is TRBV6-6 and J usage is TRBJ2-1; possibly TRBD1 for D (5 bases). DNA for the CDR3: TGTGCCAGCAGCCAACACAGGAGTCGCTCCTACAATGAGCAGTTCTTC. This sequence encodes CASSQHRSRSYNEQFF.